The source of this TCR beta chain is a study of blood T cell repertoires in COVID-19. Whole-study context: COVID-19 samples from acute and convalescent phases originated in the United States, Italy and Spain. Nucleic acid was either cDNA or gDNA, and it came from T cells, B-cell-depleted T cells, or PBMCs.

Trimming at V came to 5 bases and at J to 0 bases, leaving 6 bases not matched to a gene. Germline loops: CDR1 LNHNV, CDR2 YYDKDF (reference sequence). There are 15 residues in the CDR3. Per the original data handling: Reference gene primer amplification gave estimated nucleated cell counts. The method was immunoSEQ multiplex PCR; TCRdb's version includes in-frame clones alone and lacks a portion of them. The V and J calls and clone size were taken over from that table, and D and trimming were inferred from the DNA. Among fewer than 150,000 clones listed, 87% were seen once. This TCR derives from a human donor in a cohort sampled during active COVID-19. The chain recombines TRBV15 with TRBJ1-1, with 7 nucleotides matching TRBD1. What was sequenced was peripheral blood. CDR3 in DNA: TGTGCCACCAGCGGTCGGACAGGCATGAACACTGAAGCTTTCTTT. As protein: CATSGRTGMNTEAFF.